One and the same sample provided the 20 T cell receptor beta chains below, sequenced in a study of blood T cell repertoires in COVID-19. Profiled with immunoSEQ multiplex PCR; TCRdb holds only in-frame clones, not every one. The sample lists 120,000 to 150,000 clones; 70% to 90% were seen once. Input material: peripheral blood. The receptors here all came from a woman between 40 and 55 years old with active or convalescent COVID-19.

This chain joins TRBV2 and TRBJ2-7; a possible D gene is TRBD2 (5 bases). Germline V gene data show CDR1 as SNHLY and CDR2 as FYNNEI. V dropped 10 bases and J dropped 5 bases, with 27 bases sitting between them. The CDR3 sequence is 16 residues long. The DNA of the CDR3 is TGTGCCACCAACCGAAAGTACGGGGTGCTTGGAGACGAGCAGTACTTC. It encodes CATNRKYGVLGDEQYF. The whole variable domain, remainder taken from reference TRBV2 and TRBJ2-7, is EPEVTQTPSHQVTQMGQEVILRCVPISNHLYFYWYRQILGQKVEFLVSFYNNEISEKSEIFDDQFSVERPDGSNFTLKIRSTKLEDSAMYFCATNRKYGVLGDEQYFGPGTRLTVT.

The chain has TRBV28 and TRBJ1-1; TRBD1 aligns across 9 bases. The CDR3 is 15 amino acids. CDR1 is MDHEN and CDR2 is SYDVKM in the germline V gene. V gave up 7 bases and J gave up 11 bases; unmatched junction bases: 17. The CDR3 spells CASTDSPGTGITAFF. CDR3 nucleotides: TGTGCCAGCACCGATTCTCCCGGGACAGGGATTACGGCTTTCTTT.

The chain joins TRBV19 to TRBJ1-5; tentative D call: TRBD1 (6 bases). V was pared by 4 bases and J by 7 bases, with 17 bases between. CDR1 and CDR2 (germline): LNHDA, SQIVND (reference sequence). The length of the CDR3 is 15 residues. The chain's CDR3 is CASSTRGAMAQPQHF. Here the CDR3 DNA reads TGTGCCAGTAGTACGCGGGGGGCCATGGCCCAGCCCCAGCATTTT.

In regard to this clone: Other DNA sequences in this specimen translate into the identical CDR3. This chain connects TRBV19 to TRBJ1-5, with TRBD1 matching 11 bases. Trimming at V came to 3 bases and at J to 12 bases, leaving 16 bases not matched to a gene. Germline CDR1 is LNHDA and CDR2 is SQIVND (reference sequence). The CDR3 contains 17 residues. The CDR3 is CASSIFSGTGGVQGQHF. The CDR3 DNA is TGTGCCAGTAGTATTTTTTCCGGGACAGGGGGTGTGCAGGGCCAGCATTTT.

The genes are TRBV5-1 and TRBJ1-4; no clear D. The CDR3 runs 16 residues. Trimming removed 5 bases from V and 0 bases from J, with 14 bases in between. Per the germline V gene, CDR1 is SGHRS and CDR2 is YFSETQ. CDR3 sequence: CASRPFYSATNEKLFF. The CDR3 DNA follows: TGCGCCAGCAGACCCTTCTACAGTGCAACTAATGAAAAACTGTTTTTT.

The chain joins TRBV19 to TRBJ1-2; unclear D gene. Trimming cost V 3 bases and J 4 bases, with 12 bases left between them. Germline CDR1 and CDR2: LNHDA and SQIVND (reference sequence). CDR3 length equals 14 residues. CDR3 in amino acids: CASSMTGTVYGYTF. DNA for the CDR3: TGTGCCAGTAGTATGACGGGAACGGTCTATGGCTACACCTTC. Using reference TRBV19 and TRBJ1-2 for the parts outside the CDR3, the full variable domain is DGGITQSPKYLFRKEGQNVTLSCEQNLNHDAMYWYRQDPGQGLRLIYYSQIVNDFQKGDIAEGYSVSREKKESFPLTVTSAQKNPTAFYLCASSMTGTVYGYTFGSGTRLTVV.

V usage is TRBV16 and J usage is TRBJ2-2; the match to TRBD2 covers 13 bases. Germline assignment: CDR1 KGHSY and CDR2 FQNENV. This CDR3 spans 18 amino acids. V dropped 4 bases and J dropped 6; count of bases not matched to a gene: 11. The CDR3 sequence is CASSPRTSGSLSAGELFF. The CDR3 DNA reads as TGTGCCAGCAGCCCGCGGACTAGCGGGAGTTTATCAGCCGGGGAGCTGTTTTTT. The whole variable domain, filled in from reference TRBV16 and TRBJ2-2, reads GEEVAQTPKHLVRGEGQKAKLYCAPIKGHSYVFWYQQVLKNEFKFLISFQNENVFDETGMPKERFSAKCLPNSPCSLEIQATKLEDSAVYFCASSPRTSGSLSAGELFFGEGSRLTVL.

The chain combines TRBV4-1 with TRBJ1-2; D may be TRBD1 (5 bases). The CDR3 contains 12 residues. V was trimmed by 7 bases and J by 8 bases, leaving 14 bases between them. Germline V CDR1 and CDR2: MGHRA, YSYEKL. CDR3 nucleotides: TGCGCCAGCAAGGGGCAACAGGAGGGCTACACCTTC. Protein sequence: CASKGQQEGYTF.

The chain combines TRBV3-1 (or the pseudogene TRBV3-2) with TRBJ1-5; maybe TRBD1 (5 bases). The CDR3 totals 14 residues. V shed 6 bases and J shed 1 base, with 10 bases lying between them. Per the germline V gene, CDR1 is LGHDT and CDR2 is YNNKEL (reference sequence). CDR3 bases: TGTGCCAGCAGTCCTCGACAGAGCAATCAGCCCCAGCATTTT. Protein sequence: CASSPRQSNQPQHF.

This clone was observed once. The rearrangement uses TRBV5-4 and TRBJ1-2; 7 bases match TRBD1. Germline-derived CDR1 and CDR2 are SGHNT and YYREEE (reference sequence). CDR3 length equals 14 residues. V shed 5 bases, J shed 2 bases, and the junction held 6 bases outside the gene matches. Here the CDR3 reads CASSSDRDNYGYTF. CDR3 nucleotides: TGTGCCAGCAGTTCCGACAGGGACAACTATGGCTACACCTTC.

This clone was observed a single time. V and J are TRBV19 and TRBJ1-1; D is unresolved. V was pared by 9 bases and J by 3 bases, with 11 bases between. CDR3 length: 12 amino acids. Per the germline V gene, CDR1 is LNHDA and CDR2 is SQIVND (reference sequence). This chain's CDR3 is CASQDGDTEAFF. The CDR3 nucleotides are TGTGCCAGCCAAGATGGAGACACTGAAGCTTTCTTT.

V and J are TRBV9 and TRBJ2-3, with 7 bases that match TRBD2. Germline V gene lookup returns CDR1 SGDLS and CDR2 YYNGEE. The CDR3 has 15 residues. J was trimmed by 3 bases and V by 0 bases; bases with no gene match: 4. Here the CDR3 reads CASSVGWEGTDTQYF. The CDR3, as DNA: TGTGCCAGCAGCGTAGGGTGGGAGGGAACAGATACGCAGTATTTT. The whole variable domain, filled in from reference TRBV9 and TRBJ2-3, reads DSGVTQTPKHLITATGQRVTLRCSPRSGDLSVYWYQQSLDQGLQFLIQYYNGEERAKGNILERFSAQQFPDLHSELNLSSLELGDSALYFCASSVGWEGTDTQYFGPGTRLTVL.

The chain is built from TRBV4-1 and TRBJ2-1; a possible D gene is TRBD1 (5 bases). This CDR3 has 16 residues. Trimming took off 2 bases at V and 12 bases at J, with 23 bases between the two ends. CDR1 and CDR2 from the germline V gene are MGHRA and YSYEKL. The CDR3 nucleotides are TGCGCCAGCAGCCAACCCAGGGTGGGAAGACAAGGGCCGCAGTTCTTC. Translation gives CASSQPRVGRQGPQFF.

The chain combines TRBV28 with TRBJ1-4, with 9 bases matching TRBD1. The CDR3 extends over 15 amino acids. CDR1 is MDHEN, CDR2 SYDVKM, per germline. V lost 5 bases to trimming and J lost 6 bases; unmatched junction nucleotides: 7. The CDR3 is CASSPAGTGYEKLFF. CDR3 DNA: TGTGCCAGCAGTCCCGCCGGGACAGGGTATGAAAAACTGTTTTTT.

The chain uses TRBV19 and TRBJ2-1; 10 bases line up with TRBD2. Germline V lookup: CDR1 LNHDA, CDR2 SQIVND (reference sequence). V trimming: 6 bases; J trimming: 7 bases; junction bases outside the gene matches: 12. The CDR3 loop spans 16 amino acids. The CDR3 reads CASSRASGGFGNEQFF. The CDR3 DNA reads TGTGCCAGTAGCAGGGCTAGCGGGGGCTTCGGGAATGAGCAGTTCTTC.

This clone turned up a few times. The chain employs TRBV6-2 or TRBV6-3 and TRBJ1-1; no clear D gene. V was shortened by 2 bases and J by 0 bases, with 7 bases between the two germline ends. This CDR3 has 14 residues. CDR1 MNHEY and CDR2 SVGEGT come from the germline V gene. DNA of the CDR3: TGTGCCAGCAGTTACGGCTCAGTGAACACTGAAGCTTTCTTT. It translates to CASSYGSVNTEAFF.

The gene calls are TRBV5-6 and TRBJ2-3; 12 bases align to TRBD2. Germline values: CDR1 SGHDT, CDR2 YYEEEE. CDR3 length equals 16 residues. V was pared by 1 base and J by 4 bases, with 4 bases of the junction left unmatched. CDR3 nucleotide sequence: TGTGCCAGCAGCTTGCTGCCTAGCGGGGGGGCAGATACGCAGTATTTT. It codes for CASSLLPSGGADTQYF.

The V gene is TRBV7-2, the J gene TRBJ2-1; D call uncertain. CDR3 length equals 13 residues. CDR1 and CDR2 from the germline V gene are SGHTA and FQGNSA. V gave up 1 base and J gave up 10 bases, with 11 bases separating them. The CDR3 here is CASSLGRSGEQFF. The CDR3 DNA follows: TGTGCCAGCAGCTTAGGAAGGTCCGGGGAGCAGTTCTTC.

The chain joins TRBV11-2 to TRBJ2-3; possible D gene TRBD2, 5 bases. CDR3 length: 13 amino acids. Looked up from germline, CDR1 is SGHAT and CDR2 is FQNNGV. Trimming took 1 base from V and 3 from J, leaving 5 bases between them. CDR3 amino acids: CASSLGGTDTQYF. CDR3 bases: TGTGCCAGCAGCTTAGGCGGGACAGATACGCAGTATTTT.

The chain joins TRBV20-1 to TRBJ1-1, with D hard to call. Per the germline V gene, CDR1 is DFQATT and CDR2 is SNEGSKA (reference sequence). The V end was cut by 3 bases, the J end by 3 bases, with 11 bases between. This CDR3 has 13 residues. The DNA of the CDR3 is TGCAGTGCTAGTATGGAGGCCGACACTGAAGCTTTCTTT. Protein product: CSASMEADTEAFF.